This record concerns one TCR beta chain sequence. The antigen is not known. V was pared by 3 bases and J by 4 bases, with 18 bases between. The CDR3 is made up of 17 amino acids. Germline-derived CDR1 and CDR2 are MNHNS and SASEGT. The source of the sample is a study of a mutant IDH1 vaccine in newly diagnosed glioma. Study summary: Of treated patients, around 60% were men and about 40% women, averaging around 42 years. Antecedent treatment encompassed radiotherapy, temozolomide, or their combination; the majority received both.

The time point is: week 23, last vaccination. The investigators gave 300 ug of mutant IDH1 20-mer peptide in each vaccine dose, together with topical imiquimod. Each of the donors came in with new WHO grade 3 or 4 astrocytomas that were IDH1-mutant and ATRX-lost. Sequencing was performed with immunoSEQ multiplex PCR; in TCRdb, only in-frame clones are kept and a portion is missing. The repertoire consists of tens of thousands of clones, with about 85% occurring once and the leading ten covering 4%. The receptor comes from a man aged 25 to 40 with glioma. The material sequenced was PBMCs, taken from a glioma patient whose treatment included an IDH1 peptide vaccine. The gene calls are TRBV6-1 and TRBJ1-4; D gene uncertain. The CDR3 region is CASSEGRVGVGNEKLFF. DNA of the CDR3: TGTGCCAGCAGTGAGGGTAGGGTGGGAGTCGGTAATGAAAAACTGTTTTTT.